This T cell receptor (beta chain) appears in the sequencing data of a study of somatic mutations in cytotoxic T cells in rheumatoid arthritis. As for the study in general: Including V beta1+ cells that were sequenced for TCRB, some T-cell populations stained with V beta antibodies were flow-sorted at nearly 100% purity.

Study-level findings and limits: Among around 65 patients, roughly eight showed a largest CD8+ clone that surpassed 20% of CD8+ cells.

Assay used: immunoSEQ multiplex PCR; TCRdb lists only in-frame clones, some missing. The table includes about 18,000 clones, about 80% detected once. Comment on this clone: Antigen unknown.

This CDR3 spans 15 amino acids. Per germline, CDR1 LNHDA and CDR2 SQIVND (reference sequence). With 6 bases removed from V and 3 bases from J, the gap between germline ends came to 15 bases. Source material: CD8+ T cells sorted from blood. The rearrangement links TRBV19 to TRBJ2-1; TRBD2 might be the D (5 bases). The sequence was obtained from an adult with rheumatoid arthritis. As DNA, the CDR3 is TGTGCCAGTAGACCCATATGGGGAGACTACAATGAGCAGTTCTTC. Amino acid sequence: CASRPIWGDYNEQFF.